This record covers a single TCR beta chain. The CDR3 loop spans 15 amino acids. Germline CDR1 reads SGHVS; CDR2 reads FQNEAQ. Trimming cost V 7 bases and J 6 bases, with 18 bases left between them. This specimen comes from a study of blood T cell repertoires in COVID-19. About the research overall: Nucleic acid was either cDNA or gDNA, and it came from T cells, B-cell-depleted T cells, or PBMCs.

Original data processing: Reference gene primers were amplified, and this amplification served to estimate nucleated cell counts. Produced via immunoSEQ multiplex PCR; TCRdb's table is partial and in-frame only. V and J calls and clone size come straight from that table; D and trimming were deduced from the DNA. The repertoire holds some 65,000 clones, with under 85% as singletons. This receptor was identified in an elderly woman with acute or convalescent COVID-19. The V and J genes are TRBV7-8 and TRBJ1-4, with D maybe TRBD1 (6 bases). Sequenced: peripheral blood. DNA of the CDR3: TGTGCCAGCACCCTGTCTGGGGGCCCGGATGAAAAACTGTTTTTT. Its translation: CASTLSGGPDEKLFF.